The clone carrying this T cell receptor beta chain appeared many times. The study excluded patients with other autoimmune diseases, uncontrolled infections, pregnancy or lactation. This sample was taken from a study of Graves' ophthalmopathy and Graves' hyperthyroidism. Germline V gene sequence: CDR1 SQVTM, CDR2 ANQGSEA. The ends lost 0 bases at V and 0 bases at J; junction bases unmatched: 4. The CDR3 runs 15 residues. TCR beta CDR3 amplification used RNA transcripts. HTBI primers primed a first-round RT-PCR, and a second-round multiplex PCR followed. TCRdb reanalysed the multiplex PCR reads using MiXCR and keeps one entry per CDR3 protein. The table lists a few hundred thousand distinct CDR3 sequences, about 15% of them singletons.

Source material: peripheral blood. The source of this sequence is an adult woman with stable Graves' hyperthyroidism. The V call is TRBV29-1, the J call TRBJ2-7, with 8 positions matching TRBD2. CDR3 loop: CSVEDPSGSSYEQYF. DNA for the CDR3: TGCAGCGTTGAAGATCCGAGCGGGAGCTCCTACGAGCAGTACTTC.